A selection of T cell receptor beta chains follows, all from one sample in a study of cytomegalovirus exposure and HLA in healthy donors. Sequencing was performed with immunoSEQ multiplex PCR; in TCRdb, only in-frame clones are kept and a portion is missing. This table holds about 160,000 clones, about 80% found once. Input material: PBMCs. The receptors were gathered from a female donor in good health and CMV-seronegative. The CDR3 runs from the conserved cysteine through the conserved F or W. A D gene is named only where the DNA matches it firmly. Rows give clone size only sometimes, using once, few, many, or a class for an expanded clone.

clone_size j_call v_call d_call cdr3_aa cdr3_nt
. TRBJ2-1 TRBV2 . CASRTPVGTAGYNEQFF TGTGCCAGCAGAACCCCGGTAGGGACTGCGGGCTACAATGAGCAGTTCTTC
few TRBJ2-7 TRBV18 TRBD1 CASSMDRVGEQYF TGTGCCAGCTCCATGGACAGGGTGGGCGAGCAGTACTTC
. TRBJ1-5 TRBV7-8 TRBD1 CASSPNRGNQPQHF TGTGCCAGCAGCCCAAACAGGGGTAATCAGCCCCAGCATTTT
few TRBJ2-7 TRBV7-8 TRBD1 CASSPMSRTGGIGQYF TGTGCCAGCAGCCCCATGTCAAGGACAGGGGGCATTGGGCAGTACTTC
. TRBJ1-2 TRBV5-6 TRBD1 CASSLGDRNYGYTF TGTGCCAGCAGCTTGGGGGACAGGAACTATGGCTACACCTTC
. TRBJ1-2 TRBV6-5 . CASSYGGQPYGYTF TGTGCCAGCAGTTACGGCGGACAGCCCTATGGCTACACCTTC
. TRBJ2-7 TRBV27 TRBD2 CASSLYTSETYEQYF TGTGCCAGCAGTTTATATACTAGCGAGACCTACGAGCAGTACTTC
. TRBJ1-4 TRBV30 TRBD1 CAWSRDRGEKLFF TGTGCCTGGAGTAGGGACAGGGGTGAAAAACTGTTTTTT
. TRBJ2-7 TRBV11-3 TRBD2 CASSLFRLAGGPCSYEQYF TGTGCCAGCAGCTTATTTCGGCTAGCGGGAGGCCCTTGCTCCTACGAGCAGTACTTC
. TRBJ2-7 TRBV10-2 . CASSDGEGVREQYF TGCGCCAGCAGTGATGGGGAAGGGGTGCGCGAGCAGTACTTC
few TRBJ2-1 TRBV7-6 TRBD2 CASSLAFSGGSYNEQFF TGTGCCAGCAGCTTAGCGTTTAGCGGGGGGTCCTACAATGAGCAGTTCTTC
. TRBJ2-3 TRBV7-9 TRBD2 CASSLASGGPSTDTQYF TGTGCCAGCAGCTTAGCTAGCGGGGGGCCATCCACAGATACGCAGTATTTT
few TRBJ1-1 TRBV11-2 TRBD1 CASPGRTGEDTEAFF TGTGCCAGCCCAGGAAGGACAGGGGAGGACACTGAAGCTTTCTTT
. TRBJ2-7 TRBV6-1 . CASDHLRGGPYEQYF TGTGCCAGTGATCATTTGAGGGGGGGCCCCTACGAGCAGTACTTC
. TRBJ2-7 TRBV5-1 TRBD1 CASSRGTGETYEQYF TGCGCCAGCAGCCGGGGAACAGGGGAAACCTACGAGCAGTACTTC
. TRBJ2-1 TRBV15 . CATSSRLASGPEQFF TGTGCCACCAGCAGTCGGCTAGCGTCGGGTCCCGAGCAGTTCTTC
. TRBJ1-2 TRBV2 . CASSEQVNYGYTF TGTGCCAGCAGTGAACAGGTTAACTATGGCTACACCTTC
. TRBJ2-1 TRBV6-1 TRBD2 CASIGLAGGNEQFF TGTGCCAGCATCGGCCTAGCGGGAGGCAATGAGCAGTTCTTC
. TRBJ1-3 TRBV6-1 . CASTYRASSGNTIYF TGTGCCAGCACCTACAGGGCGAGCTCTGGAAACACCATATATTTT
. TRBJ2-7 TRBV10-3 TRBD2 CAISDPGSGSSYEQYF TGTGCCATCAGTGACCCAGGAAGCGGGAGCTCCTACGAGCAGTACTTC
. TRBJ2-2 TRBV6-6 . CASRPGANTGELFF TGTGCCAGCAGACCAGGCGCGAACACCGGGGAGCTGTTTTTT
. TRBJ1-1 TRBV6-1 TRBD1 CASSWDRGNTEAFF TGTGCCAGCAGTTGGGACAGGGGGAACACTGAAGCTTTCTTT
once TRBJ1-2 TRBV5-1 TRBD1 CASSRTGGDYGYTF TGCGCCAGCAGCCGGACAGGGGGCGACTATGGCTACACCTTC
. TRBJ2-7 TRBV6-5 TRBD2 CASSWGREASYEQYF TGTGCCAGCAGTTGGGGGCGGGAGGCCTCCTACGAGCAGTACTTC
. TRBJ2-2 TRBV5-1 . CASSWGVTGELFF TGCGCCAGCAGCTGGGGGGTCACCGGGGAGCTGTTTTTT
. TRBJ1-6 TRBV5-6 . CASSLVTPNSPLHF TGTGCCAGCAGCCTTGTCACTCCAAATTCACCCCTCCACTTT
few TRBJ1-1 TRBV30 . CAWRLDRNTEAFF TGTGCCTGGAGACTTGACAGAAACACTGAAGCTTTCTTT
. TRBJ2-3 TRBV9 . CASSTEGHGTDTQYF TGTGCCAGCAGCACCGAGGGACACGGCACAGATACGCAGTATTTT
. TRBJ2-2 TRBV19 TRBD2 CASSSGRLAELTGELFF TGTGCCAGTAGCTCAGGGAGACTAGCGGAACTCACCGGGGAGCTGTTTTTT
. TRBJ1-1 TRBV27 TRBD1 CASSSRTGGGTEAFF TGTGCCAGCAGTTCCCGGACAGGGGGAGGGACTGAAGCTTTCTTT
. TRBJ1-1 TRBV7-3 . CASSLQGLNTEAFF TGTGCCAGCAGCTTACAGGGGTTGAACACTGAAGCTTTCTTT
. TRBJ2-2 TRBV11-1 TRBD2 CASSPRLAGGPGELFF TGTGCCAGCAGCCCCCGACTAGCGGGGGGGCCCGGGGAGCTGTTTTTT
. TRBJ2-1 TRBV6-1 . CASSEALITGVHEQFF TGTGCCAGCAGTGAAGCCCTAATTACCGGGGTCCATGAGCAGTTCTTC
. TRBJ2-7 TRBV5-4 TRBD1 CASSLPGTGPYEQYF TGTGCCAGCAGCTTACCCGGGACAGGGCCTTACGAGCAGTACTTC
. TRBJ2-1 TRBV7-2 . CASSPPLEQFF TGTGCCAGCAGCCCCCCCTTAGAGCAGTTCTTC
. TRBJ1-2 TRBV7-2 . CASSAGGDIGGYTF TGTGCCAGCAGCGCGGGGGGGGACATAGGTGGCTACACCTTC
. TRBJ2-2 TRBV9 TRBD2 CASSLLSGGATGELFF TGTGCCAGCAGCCTCTTGAGCGGGGGGGCCACCGGGGAGCTGTTTTTT
. TRBJ2-7 TRBV7-2 . CASSLVQGGYEQYF TGTGCCAGCAGCTTGGTACAGGGAGGGTACGAGCAGTACTTC
. TRBJ2-7 TRBV5-1 . CASSLKGVLYEQYF TGCGCCAGCAGCTTGAAAGGGGTTCTCTACGAGCAGTACTTC
. TRBJ1-2 TRBV6-5 TRBD1 CASSRQGVLDYGYTF TGTGCCAGCAGCCGACAGGGGGTTTTGGACTATGGCTACACCTTC
. TRBJ1-3 TRBV5-1 . CASTGGGLSGNTIYF TGCGCCAGCACGGGTGGCGGACTCTCTGGAAACACCATATATTTT